This T cell receptor beta chain originates from a study of PD-1 blockade in mismatch repair-deficient tumors (TCRdb year 2017). With respect to the entire study: Between late 2013 and late 2016, the trial enrolled 65 to 95 consecutive patients with about eleven types of mismatch repair-deficient cancer, all of whom had received prior treatment and were progressing. Tumor-associated T cell clones were tracked in the peripheral blood of patients responding to PD-1 blockade by deep sequencing of TCR CDR3 regions.

For every enrolled patient, mismatch repair deficiency was confirmed by either polymerase chain reaction or immunohistochemistry. TCR sequencing was carried out for three patients who responded to pembrolizumab therapy. Pembrolizumab PD-1 blockade was prospectively tested in advanced mismatch repair-deficient cancers, regardless of tissue of origin, in the phase II trial. Peripheral blood T cell samples were serially collected before and at multiple times after PD-1 blockade was started. Blood sampling time points were reported as weeks after the first dose of pembrolizumab. Libraries were made using the immunoSEQ multiplex PCR assay. The clones in this table, taken by TCRdb from immuneACCESS, are in-frame only. Not every clone is retained; where verified, under half of the shortfall comes from an unresolved V gene, and the cause of the rest is unknown. The sample table lists 85,000 to 130,000 clones, 82% of them with a count of one. Roughly 6.2% of the sample lies in the top ten.

To note about this clone: The antigen it recognizes is unknown. Per-base qualities were not stored, and no clone one base away is much larger.

What the work shows at the level of the full study, not this receptor alone: Tumor-resident clones, often undetectable in blood before treatment, expanded rapidly after pembrolizumab and then contracted, generally before radiologic responses.

This clonotype originated in an adult with mismatch repair-deficient cancer. The specimen comprised peripheral blood, sampled around 8 months after starting pembrolizumab.

The sequenced DNA: TGTGCCAGCAGTACGACTAGCGGGGGAGAGACCCAGTACTTC. Protein translation: CASSTTSGGETQYF. The V and J genes are TRBV2 and TRBJ2-5; 12 middle bases align to TRBD2. Germline trimming amounts to 5 bases on V and 4 bases on J, with 2 as the count of junction bases outside the gene matches. The CDR3 has 14 amino acids, counting the end cysteine and phenylalanine. Of all the DNA, just the CDR3 is kept, 42 bases in frame from base 1. Via the germline V gene, CDR1 is SNHLY and CDR2 FYNNEI.